A selection of T cell receptor beta chains follows, all from one sample in a study of early T cells in non-severe SARS-CoV-2 infection. TCRdb analysed the 5' RACE reads with MiXCR anew, one entry per CDR3 protein. The data show about 59,000 distinct CDR3 sequences, with less than 15% seen just once and around a tenth held by the top ten. Sample: whole blood, taken at baseline. All receptors derive from an adult who was a healthcare worker with PCR-confirmed SARS-CoV-2 infection or an uninfected control (not recorded which). Both conserved end residues are part of each CDR3. The D gene is left open where the match is weak. Clone size is stated in some rows and not others, as once, few, many or a class when expanded.

V	D	J	size	CDR3	DNA
TRBV28	-	TRBJ1-6	many	CASSFRGNSPLHF	TGTGCCAGCAGTTTCCGGGGGAATTCACCCCTCCACTTT
TRBV27	TRBD1	TRBJ1-6	few	CASSLRGTGSNSPLHF	TGTGCCAGCAGTTTAAGGGGGACAGGATCTAATTCACCCCTCCACTTT
TRBV15	-	TRBJ1-1	medium-sized	CATSRDGTDTEAFF	TGTGCCACCAGCAGAGATGGGACTGACACTGAAGCTTTCTTT
TRBV5-1	TRBD1	TRBJ2-3	-	CASKTGAPTDTQYF	TGCGCCAGTAAGACAGGGGCCCCCACAGATACGCAGTATTTT
TRBV7-9	-	TRBJ1-3	many	CASSPQSSGNTIYF	TGTGCCAGCAGCCCACAGAGCTCTGGAAACACCATATATTTT
TRBV7-6	TRBD2	TRBJ2-1	few	CASTSGTSEYNEQFF	TGTGCCAGCACCTCCGGGACTAGTGAGTACAATGAGCAGTTCTTC
TRBV6-6	-	TRBJ1-1	few	CASSRDPRTEAFF	TGTGCCAGCAGCCGGGACCCTAGGACTGAAGCTTTCTTT
TRBV4-1	-	TRBJ2-7	many	CASSHNRGGQRAYEQYF	TGCGCCAGCAGCCACAACAGGGGGGGGCAGCGGGCCTACGAGCAGTACTTC
TRBV4-1	TRBD1	TRBJ1-6	many	CASSQPGQFSPLHF	TGCGCCAGCAGCCAACCGGGACAGTTTTCACCCCTCCACTTT
TRBV19	TRBD1	TRBJ2-1	few	CASSIRRTGGWNEQFF	TGTGCCAGTAGTATAAGGAGGACAGGGGGCTGGAATGAGCAGTTCTTC
TRBV5-1	-	TRBJ2-5	-	CASSLIGGQETQYF	TGCGCCAGCAGCTTGATAGGGGGCCAAGAGACCCAGTACTTC
TRBV5-1	-	TRBJ1-2	-	CASSSGGDYGYTF	TGCGCCAGCAGCTCAGGAGGGGACTATGGCTACACCTTC
TRBV7-2	-	TRBJ1-6	-	CASRGEGIGSPLHF	TGTGCCAGCAGAGGAGAGGGAATCGGGTCACCCCTCCACTTT
TRBV18	-	TRBJ1-4	-	CASSPVTDGATNEKLFF	TGTGCCAGCTCACCAGTTACCGACGGTGCAACTAATGAAAAACTGTTTTTT
TRBV2	TRBD1	TRBJ1-6	many	CASSEGGQGRSPLHF	TGTGCCAGCAGTGAAGGGGGACAGGGGAGATCACCCCTCCACTTT
TRBV4-2	-	TRBJ1-1	many	CASSQAIRSPNTEAFF	TGTGCCAGCAGCCAAGCCATCCGTTCCCCGAACACTGAAGCTTTCTTT
TRBV7-4	TRBD1	TRBJ1-5	-	CASSFLRQGDGNQPQHF	TGTGCCAGCAGCTTTTTGCGACAGGGGGATGGCAATCAGCCCCAGCATTTT
TRBV7-3	-	TRBJ2-2	-	CASSLNPGSGTGELFF	TGTGCCAGCAGCTTAAATCCGGGGTCCGGTACCGGGGAGCTGTTTTTT
TRBV7-3	TRBD1	TRBJ2-7	-	CASSRDRGYEQYF	TGTGCCAGCAGCCGCGACAGGGGGTACGAGCAGTACTTC
TRBV7-2	-	TRBJ2-5	-	CASSISARGTQYF	TGTGCCAGCAGCATTAGCGCCCGGGGGACCCAGTACTTC
TRBV6-1	TRBD1	TRBJ1-2	few	CASSDRTGGLNYGYTF	TGTGCCAGCAGTGATCGGACAGGGGGCCTCAACTATGGCTACACCTTC
TRBV2	-	TRBJ1-5	many	CASSGGNQPQHF	TGTGCCAGCTCCGGGGGCAATCAGCCCCAGCATTTT
TRBV5-5	TRBD1	TRBJ2-7	few	CASSLEPTGIHEQYF	TGTGCCAGCAGCTTAGAACCGACAGGGATCCACGAGCAGTACTTC
TRBV28	TRBD1	TRBJ2-7	-	CASSPPRGQGVGEQYF	TGTGCCAGCAGTCCACCGCGCGGACAGGGGGTTGGAGAGCAGTACTTC
TRBV7-2	-	TRBJ2-7	-	CASSPAPGASEQYF	TGTGCCAGCAGCCCGGCTCCAGGGGCGAGCGAGCAGTACTTC
TRBV10-3	-	TRBJ2-3	few	CAIRIAGTDTQYF	TGTGCCATCAGGATAGCGGGCACAGATACGCAGTATTTT
TRBV5-1	-	TRBJ1-1	many	CASSLGQMNTEAFF	TGTGCCAGCAGTTTAGGGCAGATGAACACTGAAGCTTTCTTT
TRBV6-2/TRBV6-3	-	TRBJ2-7	many	CASSEDGGYEQYF	TGTGCCAGCAGTGAGGACGGAGGCTACGAGCAGTACTTC
TRBV5-1	-	TRBJ2-7	-	CASSLEEGAYEQYF	TGCGCCAGCAGCTTGGAAGAGGGCGCCTACGAGCAGTACTTC
TRBV7-2	-	TRBJ2-5	few	CASTRSRAGRMVTQYF	TGTGCCAGCACCCGCAGCCGCGCAGGGCGAATGGTGACCCAGTACTTC
TRBV9	TRBD2	TRBJ2-1	many	CASSVGLAGGQNEQFF	TGTGCCAGCAGCGTAGGACTAGCGGGGGGGCAGAATGAGCAGTTCTTC
TRBV7-2	-	TRBJ2-7	-	CASSSPRGEVYEQYF	TGTGCCAGCAGCTCACCCAGGGGGGAGGTTTACGAGCAGTACTTC
TRBV5-1	-	TRBJ2-1	many	CASSLGGLRDNEQFF	TGCGCCAGCAGCTTGGGCGGCCTGAGGGATAATGAGCAGTTCTTC
TRBV7-6	TRBD2	TRBJ2-3	many	CASSTGTSGVAMNTQYF	TGTGCCAGCAGCACGGGGACTAGCGGGGTAGCAATGAATACGCAGTATTTT
TRBV14	-	TRBJ1-2	many	CASSQDRNTNYGYTF	TGTGCCAGCAGCCAAGACAGAAACACTAACTATGGCTACACCTTC
TRBV29-1	TRBD1	TRBJ2-1	few	CSVEPPDRGTYNEQFF	TGCAGCGTTGAACCTCCGGACAGGGGGACCTACAATGAGCAGTTCTTC
TRBV30	-	TRBJ2-1	-	CAWSVLPVDNEQFF	TGTGCCTGGAGTGTACTACCGGTAGACAATGAGCAGTTCTTC
TRBV4-1	TRBD1	TRBJ1-1	few	CASSRMTGGTEAFF	TGCGCCAGCAGCCGGATGACAGGGGGGACTGAAGCTTTCTTT
TRBV9	-	TRBJ2-7	-	CASSLGLGQVYEQYF	TGTGCCAGCAGCCTCGGATTAGGGCAGGTCTACGAGCAGTACTTC
TRBV4-1	-	TRBJ1-1	many	CASSQGPGPGNEAFF	TGCGCCAGCAGCCAAGGACCGGGCCCAGGGAATGAAGCTTTCTTT
TRBV20-1	-	TRBJ2-6	-	CSAGQHGGPGANVLTF	TGCAGTGCCGGACAGCATGGTGGCCCTGGGGCCAACGTCCTGACTTTC
TRBV29-1	TRBD1	TRBJ2-5	-	CSVRGQEETQYF	TGCAGCGTTAGGGGACAGGAAGAGACCCAGTACTTC
TRBV9	-	TRBJ1-2	few	CASSLSSGGVYGYTF	TGTGCCAGCAGCTTAAGTTCCGGAGGGGTCTATGGCTACACCTTC
TRBV7-6	-	TRBJ2-7	-	CASSLEAGGTYEQYF	TGTGCCAGCAGCTTAGAGGCAGGGGGGACCTACGAGCAGTACTTC
TRBV6-5	-	TRBJ1-4	-	CASSYRGRTDEKLFF	TGTGCCAGCAGTTACCGGGGACGTACGGATGAAAAACTGTTTTTT
TRBV4-3	-	TRBJ2-7	-	CASSQGPGGVGNEQYF	TGCGCCAGCAGCCAAGGCCCCGGCGGGGTTGGCAACGAGCAGTACTTC